The rows below give T cell receptor beta chains drawn from one sample of a study of blood T cell repertoires in COVID-19. This table comes from immunoSEQ multiplex PCR, and its TCRdb copy is limited to in-frame clones, with some not included. The data show more than 150,000 clones, around 80% seen once. The source material was PBMCs or T cells enriched from blood (not recorded which). The receptors derive from a woman in her forties or fifties who had recovered from COVID-19. The CDR3 runs from the conserved cysteine through the conserved F or W. Not every row has a clone size; where given, it reads once, few, many or a size class.

NA,TRBV5-5,CASTPLPRSSYEQYF
few,TRBV28,CASIETLGLGRYTF
NA,TRBV28,CASHVGSAGGYEQYF
few,TRBV7-9,CASSFGSGGFGNTIYF
once,TRBV27,CASSFRFFPTDTQYF
NA,TRBV3-1/TRBV3-2,CASVSSGLAGVGEQFF
NA,TRBV7-2,CASSPSILAGEQETQYF
NA,TRBV6-2/TRBV6-3,CASSTRGPYEQYF
NA,TRBV19,CASSIPLTDTGELFF
NA,TRBV27,CASGTTGPNQPQHF
NA,TRBV5-3,CARSLALGLPQHF
NA,TRBV15,CATSRVTGYTEAFF
NA,TRBV7-7,CASSLRRANGYTF
NA,TRBV14,CASSLGRRAGGKNIQYF
once,TRBV4-1,CASSQPGQGAGYGYTF
once,TRBV7-2,CASREGLLSDTQYF
NA,TRBV28,CASSLSLAGVGEQFF
few,TRBV7-2,CASNANDQPQHF
few,TRBV12-3/TRBV12-4,CASSFDQPQHF
few,TRBV7-6,CASSRASGQLNTEAFF
NA,TRBV5-8,CASSFAGSNYGYTF
NA,TRBV12-3/TRBV12-4,CASSTGPLEQYF
NA,TRBV5-6,CASSLGTSGDEQFF
NA,TRBV19,CASSTGASGNQPQHF
NA,TRBV9,CASSVGSGGYNSPLHF
NA,TRBV29-1,CSVDGTSGYIEQFF
NA,TRBV12-5,CASGNQGGNEQFF
NA,TRBV7-3,CASSLEYNSPLHF
NA,TRBV24-1,CATSDGKRTEAFF
few,TRBV19,CATASTTTNEKLFF
few,TRBV21-1,CASRNRGWNQPQHF
few,TRBV7-3,CASGYGPPNEQFF
few,TRBV5-4,CASSLGTGVQSPLHF
NA,TRBV5-1,CASSYSGRGEQYF
NA,TRBV5-1,CASSLGAGTGTNTEAFF
few,TRBV5-6,CASSLDRALDSPLHF
NA,TRBV5-1,CASSTSSGNTIYF
NA,TRBV9,CASSARDRVWNEQFF
few,TRBV28,CASSSPAQGVIYEQYF
NA,TRBV11-2,CASSPIAGGWNEQYF
NA,TRBV4-1,CASSQVAGGRAGNTIYF
NA,TRBV10-1,CASSETGTSGLNEQFF
few,TRBV4-3,CASSQDAGPYEQYF